Below are 15 T cell receptor beta chains sequenced from a single sample in a study of blood T cells in healthy people across ages. Primed by a sample-barcoded 5' primer and a J-beta primer mix, a second PCR proceeded for roughly 6 to 12 cycles. TCRdb recomputed calls from the 5' RACE reads with MiXCR, one row per CDR3 protein. There are hundreds of thousands of distinct CDR3 sequences in the sample; approximately 21% occur only once, and approximately 3.7% lies in the top ten. Sequenced material: blood. These receptor sequences come from a man in his 70s in good health.

Written as DNA, the CDR3 is TGTGCCATCTCGCAGGACAGGGCCACTGAAGCTTTCTTT. It encodes CAISQDRATEAFF. V usage is TRBV10-3 and J usage is TRBJ1-1; 8 bases align to TRBD1. Trimming cost V 8 bases and J 4 bases; bases outside gene matches: 6. The V gene's germline CDR1 is ENHRY and CDR2 SYGVKD. This CDR3 region has 13 residues.

This clonotype was observed a handful of times. This sequence joins TRBV20-1 and TRBJ2-1, with 13 bases that match TRBD2. Germline assignment: CDR1 DFQATT and CDR2 SNEGSKA (reference sequence). V shed 0 bases and J 6 bases; nucleotides not matched to a gene: 8. CDR3 length: 17 amino acids. CDR3: CSARDALGLAGINEQFF. The CDR3 coding sequence is TGCAGTGCTAGAGATGCTCTGGGACTAGCGGGAATCAATGAGCAGTTCTTC.

V is TRBV20-1 and J is TRBJ2-5; possible D gene TRBD2, 5 bases. This CDR3 region has 14 residues. Trimming took off 6 bases at V and 5 bases at J, with 19 bases between the two ends. Germline V gene lookup returns CDR1 DFQATT and CDR2 SNEGSKA (reference sequence). CDR3 region: CSADSRTYRETQYF. The CDR3 coding sequence is TGCAGTGCCGACTCGCGGACTTACCGGGAGACCCAGTACTTC.

This clonotype was recorded a few times. The chain recombines TRBV3-1 with TRBJ2-7, with 10 bases fitting TRBD2. J was trimmed by 0 bases and V by 2 bases; bases with no gene match: 10. Germline lookup yields CDR1 LGHDT and CDR2 YNNKEL (reference sequence). The CDR3 is made up of 18 amino acids. Here the CDR3 reads CASSQLPPSGSHSYEQYF. The CDR3 nucleotides are TGTGCCAGCAGCCAACTCCCCCCTAGCGGGAGCCACTCCTACGAGCAGTACTTC.

This clonotype was seen a handful of times. The chain has TRBV7-9 and TRBJ1-2, with TRBD1 identical over 7 bases. Germline CDR1 SEHNR, CDR2 FQNEAQ (reference sequence). V was pared by 4 bases and J by 4 bases, with 12 bases of the junction left unmatched. This CDR3 is 16 amino acids long. The CDR3 nucleotides are TGTGCCAGCAGCTCTGCGGGACAGACTACGCCCTATGGCTACACCTTC. Translating gives CASSSAGQTTPYGYTF.

The chain combines TRBV28 with TRBJ1-2; D is perhaps TRBD1 (6 bases). Per germline, CDR1 MDHEN and CDR2 SYDVKM. The CDR3 runs 13 residues. Trimming shortened V by 8 bases and J by 9 bases, and 19 bases separated the two germline ends. CDR3 loop: CASQEQGLGRYTF. Written as DNA, the CDR3 is TGTGCCAGCCAAGAACAGGGTTTAGGTCGCTACACCTTC.

This clonotype was seen a few times. This CDR3 reads CASRGIGAPKNIQYF. Here the CDR3 DNA reads TGTGCCAGCAGAGGTATTGGAGCCCCCAAAAACATTCAGTACTTC. The chain links TRBV2 to TRBJ2-4, with no clear D. The CDR3 covers 15 residues. In germline, CDR1 is SNHLY, CDR2 FYNNEI. V lost 6 bases to trimming and J lost 2 bases, with 14 bases between them.

This clonotype was detected a few times. Compared with germline, one end of the junction differs, possibly owing to a read error. The chain combines TRBV7-7 with TRBJ2-1; TRBD2 matches at 8 bases. The V gene's germline CDR1 is SSHAT and CDR2 FNYEAQ (reference sequence). The CDR3 is 17 amino acids. The CDR3 nucleotides read TGTGCTAGCAGTCCAACTAGCGGAGCGAGCTCCTACAATGAGCAGTTCTTC. Translation gives CASSPTSGASSYNEQFF. Looking up the rest from reference TRBV7-7 and TRBJ2-1 gives the full variable domain: GAGVSQSPRYKVTKRGQDVTLRCDPISSHATLYWYQQALGQGPEFLTYFNYEAQPDKSGLPSDRFSAERPEGSISTLTIQRTEQRDSAMYRCASSPTSGASSYNEQFFGPGTRLTVL.

This CDR3 is CSVKLAGGTDTQYF. The DNA of the CDR3 is TGCAGCGTCAAACTAGCGGGAGGCACAGATACGCAGTATTTT. This sequence joins TRBV29-1 and TRBJ2-3; 11 nucleotides agree with TRBD2. The CDR3 runs to 14 residues. The V segment lost 6 bases and the J segment 1 base; nucleotides outside the gene matches: 3. Germline assignment: CDR1 SQVTM and CDR2 ANQGSEA.

The chain has TRBV7-9 and TRBJ1-2; no clear D. CDR1 and CDR2 from the germline V gene are SEHNR and FQNEAQ (reference sequence). This CDR3 contains 14 residues. V was trimmed by 4 bases and J by 2 bases, leaving 11 bases between them. The CDR3 DNA reads as TGTGCCAGCAGCTCGGACCCTATGAACTATGGCTACACCTTC. It is translated as CASSSDPMNYGYTF.

This clonotype has more than one count but fewer than ten. The rearrangement uses TRBV12-3 or TRBV12-4 and TRBJ2-1; 16 bases map to TRBD2. This CDR3 is 18 amino acids long. V gave up 7 bases and J gave up 3 bases; unmatched junction bases: 9. CDR3: CASTMPGTSGRGYNEQFF. CDR3 nucleotide sequence: TGTGCCAGCACCATGCCGGGGACTAGCGGGAGGGGCTACAATGAGCAGTTCTTC.

V usage is TRBV20-1 and J usage is TRBJ1-6, with 9 bases matching TRBD1. The CDR3 loop spans 13 amino acids. With 6 bases clipped from V and 10 bases from J, the junction kept 7 bases outside the gene matches. Per germline, CDR1 DFQATT and CDR2 SNEGSKA (reference sequence). The CDR3 DNA reads as TGCAGTGCCTCCGGGACAGGGACCTCACCCCTCCACTTT. The encoded protein is CSASGTGTSPLHF.

The rearrangement joins TRBV7-9 to TRBJ2-7; D is possibly TRBD1 (6 bases). V was pared by 8 bases and J by 2 bases, with 16 bases between. Germline values: CDR1 SEHNR, CDR2 FQNEAQ (reference sequence). This CDR3 has 14 residues. The CDR3 loop reads CASGAPGDPYEQYF. The CDR3 DNA follows: TGTGCCAGCGGGGCTCCAGGGGACCCCTACGAGCAGTACTTC. The full variable domain, completed using reference TRBV7-9 and TRBJ2-7, is DTGVSQNPRHKITKRGQNVTFRCDPISEHNRLYWYRQTLGQGPEFLTYFQNEAQLEKSRLLSDRFSAERPKGSFSTLEIQRTEQGDSAMYLCASGAPGDPYEQYFGPGTRLTVT.

This clonotype was seen more than once but under ten times. The chain employs TRBV6-5 and TRBJ1-2; 10 bases are a match to TRBD1. CDR3 length: 14 amino acids. Germline V gene sequence: CDR1 MNHEY, CDR2 SVGAGI. V dropped 1 base and J dropped 7; count of bases not matched to a gene: 3. The chain's CDR3 is CASSYWDRGGGYTF. For the CDR3, the DNA is TGTGCCAGCAGTTACTGGGACAGGGGAGGTGGCTACACCTTC.

The table lists this clonotype with many counts. CDR3 in DNA: TGCAGCGAGAAGACTAGCGGGAGGGGGAATGAGCAGTTCTTC. This sequence encodes CSEKTSGRGNEQFF. This chain connects TRBV29-1 to TRBJ2-1; TRBD2 agrees at 14 bases. V lost 7 bases to trimming and J lost 7 bases; unmatched junction nucleotides: 6. The CDR3 sequence is 14 residues long. Germline V gene data show CDR1 as SQVTM and CDR2 as ANQGSEA.